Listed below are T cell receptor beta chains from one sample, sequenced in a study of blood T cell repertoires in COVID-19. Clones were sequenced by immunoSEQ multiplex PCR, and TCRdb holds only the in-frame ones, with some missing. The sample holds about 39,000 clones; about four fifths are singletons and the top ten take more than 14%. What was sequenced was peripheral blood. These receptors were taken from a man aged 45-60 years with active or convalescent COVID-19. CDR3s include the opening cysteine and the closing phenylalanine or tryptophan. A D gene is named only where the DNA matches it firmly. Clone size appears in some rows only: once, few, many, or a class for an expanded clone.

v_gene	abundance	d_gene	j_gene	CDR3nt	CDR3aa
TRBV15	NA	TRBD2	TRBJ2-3	TGTGCCACCGGGCAGGGAGCGGGGCCAACAGATACGCAGTATTTT	CATGQGAGPTDTQYF
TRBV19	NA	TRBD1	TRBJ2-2	TGTGCCAGTAGCCCCGGGACAGGGGGGGTCACCGGGGAGCTGTTTTTT	CASSPGTGGVTGELFF
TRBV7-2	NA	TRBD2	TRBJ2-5	TGTGCCAGCAGCTTCCATGGACTAGCGGGGGGGCTCGGTGAGACCCAGTACTTC	CASSFHGLAGGLGETQYF
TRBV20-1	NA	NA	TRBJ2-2	TGCAGTGCTAGTCCTAGCCGGGGGTTCACCGGGGAGCTGTTTTTT	CSASPSRGFTGELFF
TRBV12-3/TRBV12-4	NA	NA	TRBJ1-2	TGTGCCAGCAGTTCCACTAACTATGGCTACACCTTC	CASSSTNYGYTF
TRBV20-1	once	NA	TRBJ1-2	TGCAGTGCTATTAGCTATGGCTACACCTTC	CSAISYGYTF
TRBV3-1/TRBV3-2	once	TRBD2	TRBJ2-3	TGTGCCAGCAGCCGCGGACTAGCGGGGGGGAGCACAGATACGCAGTATTTT	CASSRGLAGGSTDTQYF
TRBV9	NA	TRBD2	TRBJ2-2	TGTGCCAGCACCCAAGAGCGGGGGGGCTTTGGGGAGCTGTTTTTT	CASTQERGGFGELFF
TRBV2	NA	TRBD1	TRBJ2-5	TGTGCCAGCAGCGGGACAGTCCAAGAGACCCAGTACTTC	CASSGTVQETQYF
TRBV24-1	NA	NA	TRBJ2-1	TGTGCCACCAGTGATTTGGGTACCGGGAACAATGAGCAGTTCTTC	CATSDLGTGNNEQFF
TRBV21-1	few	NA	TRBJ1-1	TGTGCCAGCAGCAATGGTAAGGACAGGGGAACGAACACTGAAGCTTTCTTT	CASSNGKDRGTNTEAFF
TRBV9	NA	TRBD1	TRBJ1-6	TGTGCCAGCAGTTGGACAGGGGGCTTCCATAATTCACCCCTCCACTTT	CASSWTGGFHNSPLHF
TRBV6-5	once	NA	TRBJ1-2	TGTGCCAGCAGTTCCCGACTCCGGGGGAGTTACACCTTC	CASSSRLRGSYTF
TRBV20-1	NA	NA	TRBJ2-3	TGCAGTGCTAGAGACACTGGTACGCAGTATTTT	CSARDTGTQYF
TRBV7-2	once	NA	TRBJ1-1	TGTGCTGTTTCATTTAGAGCTTTCTTT	CAVSFRAFF
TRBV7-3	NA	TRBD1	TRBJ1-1	TGTGCCAGCAGCCAATCGACAGGGGGCACTGAAGCTTTCTTT	CASSQSTGGTEAFF
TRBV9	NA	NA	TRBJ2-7	TGTGCCAGCAGCGTAGGTCTGGGGCACTCCTACGAGCAGTACTTC	CASSVGLGHSYEQYF
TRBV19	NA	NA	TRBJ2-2	TGTGCCAGTAGTATAAAGGGGATCGGGGAGCTGTTTTTT	CASSIKGIGELFF
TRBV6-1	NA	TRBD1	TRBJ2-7	TGTGCCAGCAGTGAAAGGACAGGGGGAAAGAACGAGCAGTACTTC	CASSERTGGKNEQYF
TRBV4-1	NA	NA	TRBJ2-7	TGCGCCAGCAGCCCAGGGTACGAGCAGTACTTC	CASSPGYEQYF
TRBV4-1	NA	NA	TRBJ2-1	TGCGCCAGCAGCGTACAGGAGAAGGATGAGCAGTTCTTC	CASSVQEKDEQFF
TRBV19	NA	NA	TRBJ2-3	TGTGCCAGTAGTCCCGCGGGGTCCACAGATACGCAGTATTTT	CASSPAGSTDTQYF
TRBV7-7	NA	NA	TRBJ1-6	TGTGCCAGCAGCCTCTCGACAGATTCACCCCTCCACTTT	CASSLSTDSPLHF
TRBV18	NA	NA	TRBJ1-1	TGTGCCAGCTCCCTTGAGGGCGGCACTGAAGCTTTCTTT	CASSLEGGTEAFF
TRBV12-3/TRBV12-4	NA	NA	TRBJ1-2	TGTGCCAGCAGTCCTGGGAGCTACTATGGCTACACCTTC	CASSPGSYYGYTF
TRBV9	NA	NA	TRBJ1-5	TGTGCCAGCAGCCGCGGCGGGGCACCCAATCAGCCCCAGCATTTT	CASSRGGAPNQPQHF
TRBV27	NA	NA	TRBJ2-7	TGTGCCAGCAGTTTGTTGGGGGGTTCCCGTGGGGAGCAGTACTTC	CASSLLGGSRGEQYF
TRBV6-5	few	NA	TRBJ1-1	TGTGCCAGCATGAAGGTAGGGGTTGAAGCTTTCTTT	CASMKVGVEAFF
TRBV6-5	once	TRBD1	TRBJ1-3	TGTGCCAGCAGTTACACAGGGGACTCAAACACCATATATTTT	CASSYTGDSNTIYF
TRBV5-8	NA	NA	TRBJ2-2	TGTGCCAGCAGCTGGGGGGGGCTGCGAACCGGGGAGCTGTTTTTT	CASSWGGLRTGELFF
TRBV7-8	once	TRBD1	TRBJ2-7	TGTGCCAGCAGTAGGACAGGGTACGACGAGCAGTACTTC	CASSRTGYDEQYF
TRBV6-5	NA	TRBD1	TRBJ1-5	TGTGCCAGCACCCCGGGACAGGGGGACAATCAGCCCCAGCATTTT	CASTPGQGDNQPQHF
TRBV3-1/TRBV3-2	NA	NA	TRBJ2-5	TGTGCCAGCAGCCAAGAACGGCAGCGCCAAGAGACCCAGTACTTC	CASSQERQRQETQYF
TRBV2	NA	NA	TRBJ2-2	TGTGCCAGCAGTGAAGTGCGAACAGGAACCGGGGAGCTGTTTTTT	CASSEVRTGTGELFF
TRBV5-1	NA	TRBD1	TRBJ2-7	TGCGCCAGCAGGGAGACAGGGGCCGAGCAGTACTTC	CASRETGAEQYF
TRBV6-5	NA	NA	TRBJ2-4	TGTGCCAGCGCCCCTGGTAACGGTGACATTCAGTACTTC	CASAPGNGDIQYF
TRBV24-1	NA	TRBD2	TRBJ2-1	TGTGCCACCAGTGATAGCGGGGGTTACAATGAGCAGTTCTTC	CATSDSGGYNEQFF
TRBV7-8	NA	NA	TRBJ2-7	TGTGCCAGCAGCGAACAGGGTTACGAGCAGTACTTC	CASSEQGYEQYF
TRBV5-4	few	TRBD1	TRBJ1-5	TGTGCCAGCAGCTTGAGGACAGGGGCGGGCAATCAGCCCCAGCATTTT	CASSLRTGAGNQPQHF
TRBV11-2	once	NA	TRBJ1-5	TGTGCCAGCAGCTTAGTGTGGGAGGCCAATCAGCCCCAGCATTTT	CASSLVWEANQPQHF